Listed below are T cell receptor beta chains from one sample, sequenced in a study of T cell repertoires in cytomegalovirus infection. TCRdb reprocessed the reads with MiXCR, giving one entry per CDR3 protein. Of about 200,000 distinct CDR3 sequences listed, roughly 9% are singletons. The specimen was PBMCs. These TCRs come from a human donor in good health (CMV status not recorded). Some clones in this sample may be carry-over from other donors' samples. The CDR3 runs from the conserved cysteine through the conserved F or W. D genes are given only for firm matches. Size values are once, few and many counts, or a class for expanded clones, and some rows have none.

length | D | J | V | size | CDR3 | DNA
15 | . | TRBJ2-2 | TRBV18 | many | CASSPDSSNTGELFF | TGTGCCAGCTCACCAGACAGCTCGAACACCGGGGAGCTGTTTTTT
16 | . | TRBJ2-2 | TRBV7-2 | many | CASSPMTRPTAGELFF | TGTGCCAGCAGCCCAATGACTAGGCCCACGGCCGGGGAGCTGTTTTTT
15 | . | TRBJ1-1 | TRBV7-8 | many | CASSLLERVNTEAFF | TGTGCCAGCAGCTTATTAGAAAGGGTCAACACTGAAGCTTTCTTT
15 | TRBD2 | TRBJ2-3 | TRBV7-2 | medium-sized | CASSPLAGYTDTQYF | TGTGCCAGCAGCCCGTTAGCGGGATACACAGATACGCAGTATTTT
14 | TRBD1 | TRBJ2-7 | TRBV7-6 | many | CASSPRDSLYEQYF | TGTGCCAGCAGCCCACGGGACAGCCTCTACGAGCAGTACTTC
14 | . | TRBJ2-5 | TRBV6-2/TRBV6-3 | . | CASSWGGDQETQYF | TGTGCCAGCAGTTGGGGCGGAGACCAAGAGACCCAGTACTTC
15 | . | TRBJ2-7 | TRBV20-1 | few | CSASTGTTSSYEQYF | TGCAGTGCTAGTACCGGGACAACGAGCTCCTACGAGCAGTACTTC
15 | TRBD2 | TRBJ2-1 | TRBV9 | . | CASSVALGLVWEQFF | TGTGCCAGCAGCGTAGCCCTGGGACTAGTCTGGGAGCAGTTCTTC
17 | . | TRBJ2-1 | TRBV7-9 | many | CASSLEYRAVYGNEQFF | TGTGCCAGCAGCTTAGAATATCGAGCGGTGTATGGCAATGAGCAGTTCTTC
15 | TRBD1 | TRBJ1-5 | TRBV28 | many | CASSRRQGNNQPQHF | TGTGCCAGCAGTCGACGACAGGGGAACAATCAGCCCCAGCATTTT
15 | TRBD1 | TRBJ1-1 | TRBV5-1 | few | CASSRRTGDGTEAFF | TGCGCCAGCAGCAGGAGGACAGGGGACGGAACTGAAGCTTTCTTT
13 | . | TRBJ2-3 | TRBV7-2 | . | CASSQTRFDTQYF | TGTGCCAGCAGCCAAACTAGATTCGATACGCAGTATTTT
16 | . | TRBJ1-4 | TRBV7-2 | . | CASSATAGRGYEKLFF | TGTGCCAGCAGCGCCACCGCGGGGAGGGGGTATGAAAAACTGTTTTTT
16 | . | TRBJ1-1 | TRBV2 | many | CASSRDLPLRGTEAFF | TGTGCCAGCAGCCGGGACCTCCCCCTTCGGGGCACTGAAGCTTTCTTT
15 | . | TRBJ1-6 | TRBV7-2 | many | CASSLALGYNSPLHF | TGTGCCAGCAGCTTAGCGCTAGGCTATAATTCACCCCTCCACTTT
15 | . | TRBJ1-5 | TRBV25-1 | few | CASSDTGYPNQPQHF | TGTGCCAGCAGTGATACGGGGTACCCTAATCAGCCCCAGCATTTT